This T cell receptor (beta chain) appears in the sequencing data of a study of vaccination and CD4 T cells after COVID-19. Overall study context: Convalescent patients gave post-COVID blood a median about 100 days post-diagnosis, range 35 to 161. Sampling that followed vaccination took place a median roughly 69 days after dose two, within a range of 14 to 241. Treatment of control cultures consisted of a CEFX pool, an HIV-1 Nef pool, or no peptide.

About this clonotype: Its antigen is as yet unknown.

The CDR3 runs to 14 residues. V lost 7 bases and J 0 bases, leaving 12 bases between the germline ends. The V gene's germline CDR1 is SGHAT and CDR2 FQNNGV. The Oncomine TCR Beta short-read assay sequenced DNA from cultured CD4+ T cells. Each CDR3 protein is one row after TCRdb ran MiXCR on the PCR reads. The sample lists roughly 7,400 distinct CDR3 sequences, about 46% occurring once. This sample's treatment: roughly 10-day PBMC culture with coronavirus spike peptide pools or control peptides (ViraFEST assay). Expansion of antigen-specific T cells with peptide pools by ViraFEST preceded sequencing of TCRs.

The chain employs TRBV11-2 and TRBJ1-1; D ambiguous. Sequencing was performed on CD4+ T cells from blood, cultured in vitro. This receptor was taken from a human donor who had recovered from COVID-19. The CDR3 DNA reads as TGTGCCAGCAACCGACCAAGCATGAACACTGAAGCTTTCTTT. It codes for CASNRPSMNTEAFF.